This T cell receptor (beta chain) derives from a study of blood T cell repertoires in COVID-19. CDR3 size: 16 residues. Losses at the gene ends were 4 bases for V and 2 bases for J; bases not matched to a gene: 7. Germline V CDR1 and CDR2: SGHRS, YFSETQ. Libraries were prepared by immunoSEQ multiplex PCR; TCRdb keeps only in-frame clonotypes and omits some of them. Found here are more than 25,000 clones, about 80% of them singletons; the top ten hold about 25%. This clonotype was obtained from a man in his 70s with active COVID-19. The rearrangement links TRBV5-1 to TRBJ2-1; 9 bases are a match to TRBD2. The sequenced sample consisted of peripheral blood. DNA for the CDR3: TGCGCCAGCAGCCACACCTCTAGCGGGACCTACAATGAGCAGTTCTTC. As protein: CASSHTSSGTYNEQFF.